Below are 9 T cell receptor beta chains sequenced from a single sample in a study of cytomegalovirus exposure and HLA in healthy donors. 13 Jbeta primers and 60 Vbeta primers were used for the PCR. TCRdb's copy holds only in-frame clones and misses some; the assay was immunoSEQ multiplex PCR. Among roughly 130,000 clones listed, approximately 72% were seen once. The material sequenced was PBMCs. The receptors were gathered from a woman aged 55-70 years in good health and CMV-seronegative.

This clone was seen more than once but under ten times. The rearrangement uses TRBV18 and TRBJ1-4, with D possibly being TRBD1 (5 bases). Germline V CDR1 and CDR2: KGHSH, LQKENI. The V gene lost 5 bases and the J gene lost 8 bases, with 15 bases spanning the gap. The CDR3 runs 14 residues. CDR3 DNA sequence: TGTGCCAGCTCATCTCTTGGGACTGACGAAAAACTGTTTTTT. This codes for CASSSLGTDEKLFF.

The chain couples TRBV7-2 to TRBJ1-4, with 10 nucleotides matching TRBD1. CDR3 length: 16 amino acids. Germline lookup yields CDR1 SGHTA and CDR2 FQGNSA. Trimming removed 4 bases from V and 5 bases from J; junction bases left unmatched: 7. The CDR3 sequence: CASSSNPGQGNEKLFF. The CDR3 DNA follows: TGTGCCAGCAGCTCCAATCCGGGACAGGGGAATGAAAAACTGTTTTTT.

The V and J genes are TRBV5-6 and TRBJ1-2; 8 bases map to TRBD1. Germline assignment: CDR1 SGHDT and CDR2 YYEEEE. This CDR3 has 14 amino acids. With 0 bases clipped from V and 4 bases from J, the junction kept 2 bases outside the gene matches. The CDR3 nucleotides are TGTGCCAGCAGCTTGGCAGGGGGCGGCTATGGCTACACCTTC. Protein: CASSLAGGGYGYTF. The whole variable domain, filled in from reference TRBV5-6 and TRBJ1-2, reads DAGVTQSPTHLIKTRGQQVTLRCSPKSGHDTVSWYQQALGQGPQFIFQYYEEEERQRGNFPDRFSGHQFPNYSSELNVNALLLGDSALYLCASSLAGGGYGYTFGSGTRLTVV.

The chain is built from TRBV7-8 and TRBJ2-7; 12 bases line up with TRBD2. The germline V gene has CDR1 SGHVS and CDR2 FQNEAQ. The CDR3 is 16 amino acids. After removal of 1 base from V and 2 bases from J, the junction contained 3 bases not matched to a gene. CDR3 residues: CASSLVGLAGAYEQYF. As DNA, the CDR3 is TGTGCCAGCAGCTTAGTGGGACTAGCGGGCGCCTACGAGCAGTACTTC.

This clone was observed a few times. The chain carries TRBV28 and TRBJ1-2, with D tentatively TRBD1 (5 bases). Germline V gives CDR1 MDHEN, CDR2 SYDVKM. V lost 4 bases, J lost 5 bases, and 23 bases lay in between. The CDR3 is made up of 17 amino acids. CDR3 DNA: TGTGCCAGCAGTTCCAGTCAGGGCGCTGGAGAGGCATATGGCTACACCTTC. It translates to CASSSSQGAGEAYGYTF.

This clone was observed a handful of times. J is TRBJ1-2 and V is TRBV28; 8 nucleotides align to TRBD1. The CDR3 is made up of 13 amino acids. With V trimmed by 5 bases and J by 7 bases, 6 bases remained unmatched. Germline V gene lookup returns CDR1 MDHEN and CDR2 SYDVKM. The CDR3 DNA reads TGTGCCAGCAGTGGAGGGACAGGTCTTGGCTACACCTTC. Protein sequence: CASSGGTGLGYTF.

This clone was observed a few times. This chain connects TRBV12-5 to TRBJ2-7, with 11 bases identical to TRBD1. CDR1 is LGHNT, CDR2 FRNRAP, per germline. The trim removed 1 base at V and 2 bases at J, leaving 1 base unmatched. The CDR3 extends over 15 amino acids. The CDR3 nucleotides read TGTGCTAGTGGTTTGGGGACAGGGGGCACCTACGAGCAGTACTTC. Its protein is CASGLGTGGTYEQYF.

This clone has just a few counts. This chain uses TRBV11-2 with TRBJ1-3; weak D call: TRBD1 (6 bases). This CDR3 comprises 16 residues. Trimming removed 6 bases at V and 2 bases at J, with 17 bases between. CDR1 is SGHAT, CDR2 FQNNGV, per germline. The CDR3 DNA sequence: TGTGCCAGCAGGCCACTGCCCAGGGGAACTGGAAACACCATATATTTT. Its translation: CASRPLPRGTGNTIYF. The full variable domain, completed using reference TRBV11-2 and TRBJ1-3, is EAGVAQSPRYKIIEKRQSVAFWCNPISGHATLYWYQQILGQGPKLLIQFQNNGVVDDSQLPKDRFSAERLKGVDSTLKIQPAKLEDSAVYLCASRPLPRGTGNTIYFGEGSWLTVV.

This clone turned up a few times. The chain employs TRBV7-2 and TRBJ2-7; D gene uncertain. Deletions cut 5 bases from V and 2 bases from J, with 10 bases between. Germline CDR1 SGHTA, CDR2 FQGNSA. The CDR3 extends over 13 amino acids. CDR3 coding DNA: TGTGCCAGCAGCCCATTATTAGCCTACGAGCAGTACTTC. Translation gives CASSPLLAYEQYF.